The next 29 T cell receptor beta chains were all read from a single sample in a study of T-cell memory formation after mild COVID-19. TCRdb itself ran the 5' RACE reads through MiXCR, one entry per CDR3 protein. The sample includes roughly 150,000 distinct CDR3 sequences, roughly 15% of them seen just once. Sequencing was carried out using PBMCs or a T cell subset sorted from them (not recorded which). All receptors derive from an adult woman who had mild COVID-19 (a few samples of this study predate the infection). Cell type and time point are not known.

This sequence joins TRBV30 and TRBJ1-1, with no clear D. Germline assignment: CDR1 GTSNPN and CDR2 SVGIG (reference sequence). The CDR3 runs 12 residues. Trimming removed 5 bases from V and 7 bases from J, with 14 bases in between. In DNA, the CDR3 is TGTGCCTGGCTAGGGAATCGTGGTGAAGCTTTCTTT. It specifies CAWLGNRGEAFF.

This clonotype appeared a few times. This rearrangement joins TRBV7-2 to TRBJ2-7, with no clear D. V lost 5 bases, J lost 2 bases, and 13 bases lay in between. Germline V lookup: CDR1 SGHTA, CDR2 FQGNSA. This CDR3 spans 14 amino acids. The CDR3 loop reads CASSPLSTAYEQYF. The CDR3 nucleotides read TGTGCCAGCAGCCCACTATCGACGGCCTACGAGCAGTACTTC.

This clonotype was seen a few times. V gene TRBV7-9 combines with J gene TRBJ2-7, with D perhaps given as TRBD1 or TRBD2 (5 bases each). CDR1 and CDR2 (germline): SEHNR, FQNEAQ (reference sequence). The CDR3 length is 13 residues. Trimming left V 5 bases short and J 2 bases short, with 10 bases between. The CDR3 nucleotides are TGTGCCAGCAGCGGGGACCGCCCCTACGAGCAGTACTTC. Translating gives CASSGDRPYEQYF. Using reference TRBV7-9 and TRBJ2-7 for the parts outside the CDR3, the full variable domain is DTGVSQNPRHKITKRGQNVTFRCDPISEHNRLYWYRQTLGQGPEFLTYFQNEAQLEKSRLLSDRFSAERPKGSFSTLEIQRTEQGDSAMYLCASSGDRPYEQYFGPGTRLTVT.

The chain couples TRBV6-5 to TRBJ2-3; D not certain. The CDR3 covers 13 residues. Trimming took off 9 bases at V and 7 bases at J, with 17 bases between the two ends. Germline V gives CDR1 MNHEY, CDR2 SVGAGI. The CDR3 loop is CASSGNSQNTQYF. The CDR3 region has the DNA TGTGCCAGTTCAGGAAATTCACAGAATACGCAGTATTTT.

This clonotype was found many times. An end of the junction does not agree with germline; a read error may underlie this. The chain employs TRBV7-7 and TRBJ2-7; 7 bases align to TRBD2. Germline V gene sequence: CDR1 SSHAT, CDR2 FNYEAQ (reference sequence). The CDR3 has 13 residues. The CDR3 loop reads CASSLGLGYEQYF. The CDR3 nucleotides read TGTGCTAGCAGCTTAGGACTAGGCTACGAGCAGTACTTC.

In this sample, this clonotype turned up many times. This chain's CDR3 is CASSLIFSSGEVKNIQYF. CDR3 coding DNA: TGTGCCAGCAGCTTGATTTTCTCTAGCGGAGAAGTCAAAAACATTCAGTACTTC. The chain links TRBV5-6 to TRBJ2-4; TRBD2 agrees at 7 bases. V lost 1 base to trimming and J lost 3 bases; unmatched junction nucleotides: 13. This CDR3 is 18 amino acids long. Germline CDR1 reads SGHDT; CDR2 reads YYEEEE.

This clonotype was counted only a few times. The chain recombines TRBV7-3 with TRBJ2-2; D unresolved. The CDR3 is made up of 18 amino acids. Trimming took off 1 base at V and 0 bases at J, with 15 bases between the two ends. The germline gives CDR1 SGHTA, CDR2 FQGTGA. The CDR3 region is CASSLNPHGSPNTGELFF. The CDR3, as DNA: TGTGCCAGCAGCTTAAACCCCCACGGCTCCCCGAACACCGGGGAGCTGTTTTTT.

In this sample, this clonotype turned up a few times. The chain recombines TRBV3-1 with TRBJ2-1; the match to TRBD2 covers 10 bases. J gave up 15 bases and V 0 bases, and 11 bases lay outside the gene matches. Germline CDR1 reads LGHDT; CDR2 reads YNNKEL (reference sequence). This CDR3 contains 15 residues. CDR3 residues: CASSQEVLAGRMLFF. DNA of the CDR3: TGTGCCAGCAGCCAAGAGGTACTAGCGGGAAGAATGTTGTTCTTC.

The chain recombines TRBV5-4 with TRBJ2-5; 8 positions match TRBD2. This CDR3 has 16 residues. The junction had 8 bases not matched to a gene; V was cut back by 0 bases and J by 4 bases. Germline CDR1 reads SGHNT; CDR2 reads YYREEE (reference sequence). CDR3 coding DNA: TGTGCCAGCAGCTTGGTGACTAGCGTGGGTGGAGAGACCCAGTACTTC. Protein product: CASSLVTSVGGETQYF.

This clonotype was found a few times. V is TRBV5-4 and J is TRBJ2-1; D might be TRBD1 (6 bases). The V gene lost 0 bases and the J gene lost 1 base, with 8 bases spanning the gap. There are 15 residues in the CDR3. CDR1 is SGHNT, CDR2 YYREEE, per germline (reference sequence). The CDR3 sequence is CASSLERGSYNEQFF. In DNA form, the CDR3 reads TGTGCCAGCAGCTTGGAAAGGGGGTCCTACAATGAGCAGTTCTTC.

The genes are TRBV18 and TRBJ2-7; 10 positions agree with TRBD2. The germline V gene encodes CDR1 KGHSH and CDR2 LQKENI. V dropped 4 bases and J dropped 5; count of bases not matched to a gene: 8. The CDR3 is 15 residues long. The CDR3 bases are TGTGCCAGCTCACTCCAGCGGGAGGGCCTCCACGAGCAGTACTTC. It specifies CASSLQREGLHEQYF.

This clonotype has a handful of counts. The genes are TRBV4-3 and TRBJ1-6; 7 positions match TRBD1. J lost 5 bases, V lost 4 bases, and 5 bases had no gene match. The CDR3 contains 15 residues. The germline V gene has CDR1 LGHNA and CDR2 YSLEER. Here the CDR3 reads CASSRRTGNNSPLHF. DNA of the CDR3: TGCGCCAGCAGCCGACGGACAGGAAATAATTCACCCCTCCACTTT.

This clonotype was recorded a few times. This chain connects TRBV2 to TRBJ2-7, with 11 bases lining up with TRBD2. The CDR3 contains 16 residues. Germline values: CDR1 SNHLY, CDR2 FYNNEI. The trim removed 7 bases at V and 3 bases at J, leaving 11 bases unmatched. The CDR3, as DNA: TGTGCCAGCATCCAAGAAACTAGCGGGAGCCACTACGAGCAGTACTTC. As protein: CASIQETSGSHYEQYF.

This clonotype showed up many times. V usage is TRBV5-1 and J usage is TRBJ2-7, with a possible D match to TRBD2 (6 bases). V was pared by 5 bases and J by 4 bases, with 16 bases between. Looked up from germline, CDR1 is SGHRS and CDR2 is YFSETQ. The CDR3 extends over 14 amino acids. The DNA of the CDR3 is TGCGCCAGCAGACCGGGACTTACGGAATACGAGCAGTACTTC. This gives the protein CASRPGLTEYEQYF. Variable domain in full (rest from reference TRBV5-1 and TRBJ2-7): KAGVTQTPRYLIKTRGQQVTLSCSPISGHRSVSWYQQTPGQGLQFLFEYFSETQRNKGNFPGRFSGRQFSNSRSEMNVSTLELGDSALYLCASRPGLTEYEQYFGPGTRLTVT.

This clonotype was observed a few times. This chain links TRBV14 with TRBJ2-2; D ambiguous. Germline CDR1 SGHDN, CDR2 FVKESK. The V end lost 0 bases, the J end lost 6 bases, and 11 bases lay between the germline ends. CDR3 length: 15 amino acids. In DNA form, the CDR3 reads TGTGCCAGCAGCCAAGAAAGTTGGACCCCCGGGGAGCTGTTTTTT. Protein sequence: CASSQESWTPGELFF. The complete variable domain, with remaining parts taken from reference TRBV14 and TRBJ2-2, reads EAGVTQFPSHSVIEKGQTVTLRCDPISGHDNLYWYRRVMGKEIKFLLHFVKESKQDESGMPNNRFLAERTGGTYSTLKVQPAELEDSGVYFCASSQESWTPGELFFGEGSRLTVL.

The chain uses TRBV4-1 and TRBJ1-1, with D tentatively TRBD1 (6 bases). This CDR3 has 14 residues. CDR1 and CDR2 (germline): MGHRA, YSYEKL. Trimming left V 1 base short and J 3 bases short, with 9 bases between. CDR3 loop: CASSQVGAHTEAFF. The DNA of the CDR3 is TGCGCCAGCAGCCAAGTGGGGGCCCACACTGAAGCTTTCTTT.

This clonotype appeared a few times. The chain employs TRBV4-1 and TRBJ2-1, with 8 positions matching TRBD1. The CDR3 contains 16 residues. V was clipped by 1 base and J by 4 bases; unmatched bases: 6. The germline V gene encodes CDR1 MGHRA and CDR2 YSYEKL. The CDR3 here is CASSQVRTGKYNEQFF. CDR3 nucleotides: TGCGCCAGCAGCCAAGTAAGGACAGGGAAATACAATGAGCAGTTCTTC.

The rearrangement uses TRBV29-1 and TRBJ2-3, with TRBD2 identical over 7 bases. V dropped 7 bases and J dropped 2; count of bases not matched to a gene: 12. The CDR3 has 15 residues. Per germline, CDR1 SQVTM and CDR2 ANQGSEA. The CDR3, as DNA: TGCAGCGCCAAAGTTGGGGGGGTTGACACAGATACGCAGTATTTT. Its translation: CSAKVGGVDTDTQYF.

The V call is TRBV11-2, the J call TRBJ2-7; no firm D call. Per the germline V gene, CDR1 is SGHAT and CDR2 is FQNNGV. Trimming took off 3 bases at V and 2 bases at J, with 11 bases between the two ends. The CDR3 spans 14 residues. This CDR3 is CASSFAGRTYEQYF. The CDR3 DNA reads TGTGCCAGCAGCTTCGCCGGGCGGACCTACGAGCAGTACTTC.

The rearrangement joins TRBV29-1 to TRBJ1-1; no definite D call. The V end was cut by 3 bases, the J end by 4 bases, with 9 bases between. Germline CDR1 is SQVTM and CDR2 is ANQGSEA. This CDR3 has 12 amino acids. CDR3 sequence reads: CSVDRDPTEAFF. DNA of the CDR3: TGCAGCGTTGATCGGGATCCCACTGAAGCTTTCTTT.

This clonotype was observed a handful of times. Here the CDR3 DNA reads TGTGCCTGGAGTGATGGCAGGTCCAGCGAGCAGTACTTC. It specifies CAWSDGRSSEQYF. The chain employs TRBV30 and TRBJ2-7; D gene ambiguous. Germline V gene data show CDR1 as GTSNPN and CDR2 as SVGIG (reference sequence). Trimming stripped 1 base from V and 6 bases from J, with 13 bases between. This CDR3 region has 13 residues.

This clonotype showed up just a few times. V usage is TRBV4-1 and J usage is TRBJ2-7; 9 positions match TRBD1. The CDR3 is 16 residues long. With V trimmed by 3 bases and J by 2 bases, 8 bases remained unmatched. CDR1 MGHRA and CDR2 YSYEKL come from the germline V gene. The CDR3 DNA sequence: TGCGCCAGCAGCCACCGGGACAGGGATACCCCCTACGAGCAGTACTTC. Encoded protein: CASSHRDRDTPYEQYF.

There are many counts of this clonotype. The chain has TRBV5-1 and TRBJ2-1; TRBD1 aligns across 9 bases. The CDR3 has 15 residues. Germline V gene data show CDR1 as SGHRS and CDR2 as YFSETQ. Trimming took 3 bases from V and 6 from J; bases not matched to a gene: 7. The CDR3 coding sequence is TGCGCCAGCAGCTCAACCGGGACAGGGTCCAATGAGCAGTTCTTC. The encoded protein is CASSSTGTGSNEQFF.

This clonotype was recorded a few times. DNA for the CDR3: TGTGCCAGCAGTTTCTGGGCAGGAGTCTCCTACAATGAGCAGTTCTTC. This gives the protein CASSFWAGVSYNEQFF. This rearrangement joins TRBV27 to TRBJ2-1, with D unclear. CDR1 and CDR2 (germline): MNHEY, SMNVEV (reference sequence). Trimming took off 3 bases at V and 0 bases at J, with 12 bases between the two ends. The CDR3 runs 16 residues.

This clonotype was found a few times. CDR3 loop: CASRPLGGRFNEQFF. CDR3 bases: TGTGCCAGCAGACCCCTCGGAGGCAGGTTCAATGAGCAGTTCTTC. This chain joins TRBV6-5 and TRBJ2-1, with a weak D call TRBD2 (5 bases). The germline V gene encodes CDR1 MNHEY and CDR2 SVGAGI. The CDR3 sequence is 15 residues long. The V end lost 6 bases, the J end lost 6 bases, and 18 bases lay between the germline ends.

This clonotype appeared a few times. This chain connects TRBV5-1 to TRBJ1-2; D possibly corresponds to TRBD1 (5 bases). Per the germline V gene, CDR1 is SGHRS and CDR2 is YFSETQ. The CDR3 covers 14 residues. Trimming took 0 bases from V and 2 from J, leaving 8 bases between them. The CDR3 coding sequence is TGCGCCAGCAGCTTGGCCGACAGAAACTATGGCTACACCTTC. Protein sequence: CASSLADRNYGYTF.

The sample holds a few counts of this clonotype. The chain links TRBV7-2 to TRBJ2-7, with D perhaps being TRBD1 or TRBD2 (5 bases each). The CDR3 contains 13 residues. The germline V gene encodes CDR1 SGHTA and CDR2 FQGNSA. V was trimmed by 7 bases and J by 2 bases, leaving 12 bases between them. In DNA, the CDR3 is TGTGCCAGCAAAAGTGGGGGAACCTACGAGCAGTACTTC. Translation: CASKSGGTYEQYF.

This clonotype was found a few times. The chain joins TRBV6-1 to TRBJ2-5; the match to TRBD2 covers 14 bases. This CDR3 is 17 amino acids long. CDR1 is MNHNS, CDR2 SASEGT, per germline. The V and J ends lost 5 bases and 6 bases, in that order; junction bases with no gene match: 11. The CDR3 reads CASSTSSRTSGRQTQYF. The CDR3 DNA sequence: TGTGCCAGCAGTACATCCTCTAGGACTAGCGGGAGGCAGACCCAGTACTTC.

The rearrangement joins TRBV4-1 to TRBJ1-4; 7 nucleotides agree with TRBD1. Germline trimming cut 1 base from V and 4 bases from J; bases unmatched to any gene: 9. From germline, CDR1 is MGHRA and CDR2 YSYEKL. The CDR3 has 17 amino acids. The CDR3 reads CASSQVGQEKINEKLFF. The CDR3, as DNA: TGCGCCAGCAGCCAAGTCGGACAGGAAAAAATTAATGAAAAACTGTTTTTT.